The 31 T cell receptor beta chains given below trace back to one sample, sequenced in a study of cytomegalovirus exposure and HLA in healthy donors. Primers included in the PCR were 60 Vbeta and 13 Jbeta primers. Profiling relied on immunoSEQ multiplex PCR, and the TCRdb table lists in-frame clones only, not all of them. The sample records 200,000 to 250,000 clones, about 82% being singletons. The sequenced sample consisted of PBMCs. The receptor source for this set is a man in his thirties or forties in good health and CMV-seronegative.

This clone occurred a few times. V usage is TRBV4-2 and J usage is TRBJ2-7, with 11 bases matching TRBD1. The CDR3 is 15 residues long. Germline V gives CDR1 LGHNA, CDR2 YNFKEQ. The ends lost 5 bases at V and 3 bases at J; junction bases unmatched: 6. CDR3 sequence (DNA): TGTGCCAGCAGCGTTAGGGACAGGGGGGTCTACGAGCAGTACTTC. Amino acid sequence: CASSVRDRGVYEQYF.

This chain connects TRBV7-3 to TRBJ2-1, with 9 bases fitting TRBD2. This CDR3 has 16 amino acids. J was trimmed by 8 bases and V by 5 bases; bases with no gene match: 13. Germline V gene lookup returns CDR1 SGHTA and CDR2 FQGTGA. CDR3 protein: CASSRRSRGGAHEQFF. CDR3 bases: TGTGCCAGCAGCCGTCGATCGCGCGGGGGGGCCCATGAGCAGTTCTTC.

Notes on this clone: The junction departs from the called germline gene at one end, perhaps through a read error. The chain employs TRBV7-9 and TRBJ1-1; no clear D. The CDR3 totals 12 residues. Looked up from germline, CDR1 is SEHNR and CDR2 is FQNEAQ (reference sequence). The CDR3: CSSSPGLAEAFF. The CDR3 coding sequence is TGTTCCAGCAGCCCAGGACTGGCTGAAGCTTTCTTT.

J is TRBJ1-2 and V is TRBV4-3; 7 bases map to TRBD1. Germline CDR1 reads LGHNA; CDR2 reads YSLEER. After removal of 4 bases from V and 2 bases from J, the junction contained 4 bases not matched to a gene. The CDR3 consists of 14 residues. As DNA, the CDR3 is TGCGCCAGCAGCCCGACGGGACAGAACTATGGCTACACCTTC. As protein: CASSPTGQNYGYTF.

The chain recombines TRBV19 with TRBJ1-5; no reliable D call. V was trimmed by 4 bases and J by 2 bases, leaving 9 bases between them. The CDR3 consists of 14 residues. Germline V CDR1 and CDR2: LNHDA, SQIVND (reference sequence). CDR3 region: CASSSRLGNQPQHF. The CDR3, as DNA: TGTGCCAGTAGTAGCAGGCTGGGCAATCAGCCCCAGCATTTT. Based on the CDR3 plus reference TRBV19 and TRBJ1-5, the full variable domain is DGGITQSPKYLFRKEGQNVTLSCEQNLNHDAMYWYRQDPGQGLRLIYYSQIVNDFQKGDIAEGYSVSREKKESFPLTVTSAQKNPTAFYLCASSSRLGNQPQHFGDGTRLSIL.

The chain recombines TRBV7-6 with TRBJ1-5; D remains unclear. This CDR3 is 13 amino acids long. Trimming took 0 bases from V and 5 from J, leaving 5 bases between them. Per the germline V gene, CDR1 is SGHVS and CDR2 is FNYEAQ. CDR3 sequence: CASSLAGDQPQHF. CDR3 DNA: TGTGCCAGCAGCTTAGCAGGAGATCAGCCCCAGCATTTT.

Remarks on this clone: The same CDR3 also results from other DNA sequences found in this sample. The chain joins TRBV29-1 to TRBJ2-7, with 9 nucleotides matching TRBD1. This CDR3 comprises 13 residues. Germline loops: CDR1 SQVTM, CDR2 ANQGSEA. The junction had 5 bases not matched to a gene; V was cut back by 4 bases and J by 4 bases. CDR3 sequence reads: CSVALDRGYEQYF. DNA of the CDR3: TGCAGCGTTGCCTTGGACAGGGGATACGAGCAGTACTTC.

The V call is TRBV25-1, the J call TRBJ1-6, with 8 nucleotides matching TRBD1. Germline V lookup: CDR1 MGHDK, CDR2 SYGVNS. V shed 4 bases and J 10 bases; nucleotides not matched to a gene: 18. The CDR3 loop spans 18 amino acids. The CDR3, as DNA: TGTGCCAGCAGTGTTCCCACCCCTCAACAGGGGGAGGGGTCACCCCTCCACTTT. Its translation is CASSVPTPQQGEGSPLHF.

The chain carries TRBV5-1 and TRBJ2-7, with D possibly TRBD1 on 5 matching bases. Germline V gene data show CDR1 as SGHRS and CDR2 as YFSETQ. Trimming stripped 0 bases from V and 2 bases from J, with 9 bases between. The CDR3 runs 14 residues. The CDR3 region is CASSLDATAYEQYF. CDR3 coding DNA: TGCGCCAGCAGCTTGGATGCGACAGCCTACGAGCAGTACTTC.

This clone was picked up a small number of times. J is TRBJ1-1 and V is TRBV4-3, with TRBD1 identical over 10 bases. The CDR3 extends over 16 amino acids. Trimming at V came to 0 bases and at J to 4 bases, leaving 5 bases not matched to a gene. Germline V CDR1 and CDR2: LGHNA, YSLEER. In DNA, the CDR3 is TGCGCCAGCAGCCAAGAGGACAGGGGGTTCGGCACTGAAGCTTTCTTT. This translates into CASSQEDRGFGTEAFF.

This clone was observed once. The chain is built from TRBV4-1 and TRBJ2-1; 7 nucleotides match TRBD2. V lost 8 bases, J lost 7 bases, and 8 bases stayed unmatched. CDR1 MGHRA and CDR2 YSYEKL come from the germline V gene. CDR3 size: 13 residues. The CDR3 loop reads CASARGEGNEQFF. The CDR3 DNA reads TGCGCCAGCGCCCGGGGGGAAGGGAATGAGCAGTTCTTC.

V is TRBV10-3 and J is TRBJ2-7; D possibly corresponds to TRBD1 (5 bases). V shed 11 bases and J shed 3 bases, with 11 bases lying between them. Per the germline V gene, CDR1 is ENHRY and CDR2 is SYGVKD. The CDR3 loop spans 11 amino acids. The CDR3 nucleotides are TGTGCCCCGCAGGGTCACTACGAGCAGTACTTC. Amino acids: CAPQGHYEQYF.

The V call is TRBV5-6, the J call TRBJ1-1; TRBD1 aligns across 8 bases. J was trimmed by 6 bases and V by 3 bases; bases with no gene match: 13. Germline loops: CDR1 SGHDT, CDR2 YYEEEE. There are 16 residues in the CDR3. The CDR3, as DNA: TGTGCCAGCAGCTCCCGAATTAGGACAGGGATGGCTGAAGCTTTCTTT. Translation gives CASSSRIRTGMAEAFF.

This chain connects TRBV10-2 to TRBJ1-4; 9 bases match TRBD1. The CDR3 has 16 amino acids. V shed 3 bases, J shed 8 bases, and the junction held 10 bases outside the gene matches. Germline lookup yields CDR1 WSHSY and CDR2 SAAADI. CDR3 region: CASSESRGTGSEKLFF. CDR3 nucleotides: TGCGCCAGCAGTGAATCTCGCGGGACAGGGTCAGAAAAACTGTTTTTT.

V and J are TRBV27 and TRBJ1-1; D unresolved. This CDR3 region has 14 residues. Trimming took 3 bases from V and 4 from J, leaving 12 bases between them. CDR1 and CDR2 from the germline V gene are MNHEY and SMNVEV (reference sequence). The DNA of the CDR3 is TGTGCCAGCAGTTTCGGGATAGGCGGCACTGAAGCTTTCTTT. It is translated as CASSFGIGGTEAFF.

V usage is TRBV5-8 and J usage is TRBJ2-7; D unclear. Trimming shortened V by 1 base and J by 0 bases, and 5 bases separated the two germline ends. CDR1 is SGHTS and CDR2 is YDEGEE in the germline V gene. The CDR3 is 13 residues long. CDR3 sequence reads: CASSLQASYEQYF. CDR3 DNA sequence: TGTGCCAGCAGCTTGCAGGCCTCCTACGAGCAGTACTTC.

The V gene is TRBV6-5, the J gene TRBJ1-6; D is unresolved. This CDR3 region has 15 residues. The V and J ends lost 7 bases and 2 bases respectively, with 12 bases between them. Germline lookup yields CDR1 MNHEY and CDR2 SVGAGI. The CDR3 spells CASTTTRPYNSPLHF. The CDR3 bases are TGTGCCAGCACCACTACTCGGCCCTATAATTCACCCCTCCACTTT.

This clone came up once. The gene calls are TRBV5-1 and TRBJ2-2; 10 bases align to TRBD1. CDR1 is SGHRS, CDR2 YFSETQ, per germline. V was clipped by 4 bases and J by 4 bases; unmatched bases: 13. This CDR3 has 18 amino acids. CDR3 DNA sequence: TGCGCCAGCAGCCCCCGGACAGGGGGTGTCTTTGGCACCGGGGAGCTGTTTTTT. The encoded protein is CASSPRTGGVFGTGELFF. Filled out from reference TRBV5-1 and TRBJ2-2, the complete variable domain reads KAGVTQTPRYLIKTRGQQVTLSCSPISGHRSVSWYQQTPGQGLQFLFEYFSETQRNKGNFPGRFSGRQFSNSRSEMNVSTLELGDSALYLCASSPRTGGVFGTGELFFGEGSRLTVL.

The chain joins TRBV5-1 to TRBJ2-5, with D uncertain. Trimming removed 0 bases at V and 1 base at J, with 7 bases between. This CDR3 comprises 14 residues. Per the germline V gene, CDR1 is SGHRS and CDR2 is YFSETQ. The CDR3, as DNA: TGCGCCAGCAGCTTGGACAGCTTCCAAGAGACCCAGTACTTC. Residues: CASSLDSFQETQYF.

V usage is TRBV19 and J usage is TRBJ1-1, with D hard to call. CDR3 length: 13 residues. The V and J ends lost 11 bases and 3 bases respectively, with 16 bases between them. Germline values: CDR1 LNHDA, CDR2 SQIVND (reference sequence). CDR3 protein: CASYGWPDTEAFF. DNA for the CDR3: TGTGCCTCCTACGGGTGGCCGGACACTGAAGCTTTCTTT.

This rearrangement joins TRBV5-1 to TRBJ1-1, with 8 bases fitting TRBD1. The V gene's germline CDR1 is SGHRS and CDR2 YFSETQ. The CDR3 runs 15 residues. J gave up 0 bases and V 4 bases, and 5 bases lay outside the gene matches. CDR3 sequence: CASSLSQGVNTEAFF. CDR3 DNA: TGCGCCAGCAGCCTATCACAGGGGGTGAACACTGAAGCTTTCTTT.

The J gene is TRBJ2-7, the V gene TRBV7-6; no clear D. CDR3 length: 14 amino acids. V lost 2 bases and J 0 bases, leaving 8 bases between the germline ends. The germline V gene has CDR1 SGHVS and CDR2 FNYEAQ. The chain's CDR3 is CASSLSPGSYEQYF. The DNA for the CDR3 is TGTGCCAGCAGCTTATCCCCAGGCTCCTACGAGCAGTACTTC.

This sequence joins TRBV30 and TRBJ1-6; tentatively, D is TRBD1 (5 bases). This CDR3 is 21 amino acids long. Germline CDR1 reads GTSNPN; CDR2 reads SVGIG (reference sequence). Trimming took 0 bases from V and 3 from J, leaving 27 bases between them. CDR3 DNA sequence: TGTGCCTGGAGTGTACTGTTCGGGGACTCCTATTCCCTTTACTATAATTCACCCCTCCACTTT. Translating it yields CAWSVLFGDSYSLYYNSPLHF. Combining the CDR3 with reference TRBV30 and TRBJ1-6 gives the whole variable domain SQTIHQWPATLVQPVGSPLSLECTVEGTSNPNLYWYRQAAGRGLQLLFYSVGIGQISSEVPQNLSASRPQDRQFILSSKKLLLSDSGFYLCAWSVLFGDSYSLYYNSPLHFGNGTRLTVT.

The chain carries TRBV6-6 and TRBJ2-5; maybe TRBD1 (5 bases). Deletions cut 11 bases from V and 5 bases from J, with 18 bases between. CDR3 length equals 13 residues. The V gene's germline CDR1 is MNHNY and CDR2 SVGAGI (reference sequence). The CDR3 DNA sequence: TGTGCCGGTCAACGGGCAGGGCGGGAGACCCAGTACTTC. Its protein product is CAGQRAGRETQYF.

The chain uses TRBV6-5 and TRBJ1-5; D not resolved. Per the germline V gene, CDR1 is MNHEY and CDR2 is SVGAGI. Trimming took 4 bases from V and 2 from J, leaving 12 bases between them. The CDR3 is made up of 15 amino acids. The CDR3 DNA sequence: TGTGCCAGCAGTTCGGGTTCAAGTGGCAATCAGCCCCAGCATTTT. This encodes CASSSGSSGNQPQHF.

The CDR3 nucleotides are TGTGCCAGCACGAAGGGGTTGAGCGAATGGGAGCAGTTCTTC. Protein: CASTKGLSEWEQFF. This rearrangement joins TRBV7-2 to TRBJ2-1; D possibly corresponds to TRBD1 (5 bases). Germline V lookup: CDR1 SGHTA, CDR2 FQGNSA. V was pared by 7 bases and J by 10 bases, with 20 bases between. The CDR3 covers 14 residues.

The chain is built from TRBV7-6 and TRBJ2-7; possible D gene TRBD2, 6 bases. Between the trimmed V and J ends, which lost 4 bases and 2 bases, there was a span of 12 bases. The CDR3 has 14 amino acids. Germline CDR1 reads SGHVS; CDR2 reads FNYEAQ. CDR3 bases: TGTGCCAGCAGCTCCAGCGGGCCCCCCTACGAGCAGTACTTC. As protein: CASSSSGPPYEQYF.

A word on this clone: An end of the junction differs from the germline gene, which may be a read error. V usage is TRBV10-1 and J usage is TRBJ2-7; tentatively, D is TRBD2 (6 bases). Germline CDR1 reads WNHNN; CDR2 reads SYGVQD (reference sequence). The length of the CDR3 is 14 residues. CDR3 DNA sequence: TGCCCCAGCCACAAAAAAGGGAGGTGCTACGAGCAGTACTTC. Its translation is CPSHKKGRCYEQYF.

J is TRBJ1-2 and V is TRBV6-1, with a weak D call TRBD1 (6 bases). CDR3 length: 12 residues. Per germline, CDR1 MNHNS and CDR2 SASEGT. V shed 7 bases and J shed 4 bases, with 10 bases lying between them. In DNA, the CDR3 is TGTGCCAGCACAGGGGCCCTCTATGGCTACACCTTC. Amino acid sequence: CASTGALYGYTF.

This clone was seen once. The chain recombines TRBV14 with TRBJ1-2; TRBD1 might be the D (6 bases). Germline CDR1 is SGHDN and CDR2 is FVKESK. Trimming removed 6 bases at V and 4 bases at J, with 12 bases between. The CDR3 runs 13 residues. The CDR3 reads CASRSTGSYGYTF. CDR3 nucleotides: TGTGCCAGCAGATCTACAGGGTCCTATGGCTACACCTTC.

The sample holds a few counts of this clone. The CDR3 DNA reads TGCGCCAGCAGCCAAGATCTTGACTGGTGGATAGACACAGATACGCAGTATTTT. It translates to CASSQDLDWWIDTDTQYF. This chain joins TRBV4-3 and TRBJ2-3; D unresolved. V dropped 0 bases and J dropped 2 bases, with 18 bases sitting between them. Germline CDR1 LGHNA, CDR2 YSLEER. The CDR3 consists of 18 residues.